What follows describes a single T cell receptor beta chain. This entry belongs to a study of blood T cell repertoires in COVID-19. Looking at the study overall: Sites across the United States, Italy and Spain contributed samples from acute and convalescent COVID-19. Sample material is recorded as cDNA or gDNA derived from T cells, B-cell-depleted T cells, or PBMCs.

Only in-frame clones appear in the TCRdb table, and some are missing; sequencing was by immunoSEQ multiplex PCR. The sample has approximately 170,000 clones, around 87% seen once; the top ten hold approximately 3.3%. Sequencing was performed on peripheral blood. This receptor was obtained from a man aged 18-30 years with active or convalescent COVID-19.

The CDR3 DNA reads TGTGCCAGCAGCTTAGGGGCGACCCAAGAGACCCAGTACTTC. The encoded protein is CASSLGATQETQYF. The chain links TRBV11-2 to TRBJ2-5; D not certain. Trimming took off 1 base at V and 1 base at J, with 7 bases between the two ends. The CDR3 has 14 residues. From germline, CDR1 is SGHAT and CDR2 FQNNGV.